The rows below give T cell receptor beta chains drawn from one sample of a study of blood T cells in healthy people across ages. TCRdb re-called the 5' RACE reads through MiXCR, storing one row per CDR3 protein. Of about 1,400,000 distinct CDR3 sequences in the sample, around two fifths are singletons; the top ten hold 7.9%. The specimen was blood. These receptors were taken from a young woman in good health. Both conserved end residues are part of each CDR3. D genes are given only for firm matches. Expanded clones get a size class; other rows say once, few or many, or leave the size out.

NA	TRBV12-3/TRBV12-4	many	TRBJ2-7	CASRPSLSSYEQYF	TGTGCCAGCCGCCCGAGCCTTAGCTCCTACGAGCAGTACTTC
TRBD1	TRBV6-5	few	TRBJ1-1	CASSYTDRVVVTEAFF	TGTGCCAGCAGTTACACAGACAGGGTCGTCGTCACTGAAGCTTTCTTT
NA	TRBV3-1	few	TRBJ1-1	CASSQRSGKTEAFF	TGTGCCAGCAGCCAAAGATCCGGCAAGACTGAAGCTTTCTTT
NA	TRBV6-1	NA	TRBJ2-3	CASRNLGAGTDTQYF	TGTGCCAGCAGGAACCTGGGCGCCGGCACAGATACGCAGTATTTT
NA	TRBV20-1	few	TRBJ2-5	CSARGLGTQYF	TGCAGTGCTAGGGGCCTGGGGACCCAGTACTTC
NA	TRBV12-3/TRBV12-4	NA	TRBJ1-2	CASTAGTDKGYTF	TGTGCCAGCACAGCTGGTACGGATAAGGGCTACACCTTC
TRBD1	TRBV10-3	NA	TRBJ2-7	CAISEGRGLSEQYF	TGTGCCATCAGTGAGGGCAGGGGGCTGAGCGAGCAGTACTTC
NA	TRBV4-1	NA	TRBJ2-7	CASSQEPEDSSYEQYF	TGCGCCAGCAGCCAAGAGCCGGAGGACAGCTCCTACGAGCAGTACTTC
NA	TRBV12-3/TRBV12-4	NA	TRBJ1-5	CASSLIGAGGNQPQHF	TGTGCCAGCAGTTTAATAGGGGCTGGTGGCAATCAGCCCCAGCATTTT
NA	TRBV2	NA	TRBJ2-3	CASSPWETGTDTQYF	TGTGCCAGCAGTCCCTGGGAGACCGGGACAGATACGCAGTATTTT
TRBD1	TRBV18	NA	TRBJ2-1	CASSGQRYNEQFF	TGTGCCAGCTCGGGACAGAGGTACAATGAGCAGTTCTTC
NA	TRBV20-1	few	TRBJ2-5	CSARDPQGGETQYF	TGCAGTGCTAGAGATCCGCAGGGTGGAGAGACCCAGTACTTC
NA	TRBV12-3/TRBV12-4	NA	TRBJ2-5	CASSLAGSLKTQYF	TGTGCCAGCAGTTTAGCGGGGTCGCTAAAGACCCAGTACTTC
TRBD2	TRBV28	NA	TRBJ2-3	CASSLLVAGGPSTDTQYF	TGTGCCAGCAGTTTATTGGTAGCGGGGGGCCCGAGCACAGATACGCAGTATTTT
TRBD2	TRBV11-1	NA	TRBJ2-1	CASSQTSGVSYGYNEQFF	TGTGCCAGCAGTCAGACTAGCGGGGTGTCGTACGGCTACAATGAGCAGTTCTTC
TRBD1	TRBV3-1	NA	TRBJ2-1	CASSQGQDQETQFF	TGTGCCAGCAGCCAGGGACAGGATCAAGAGACCCAGTTCTTC
TRBD1	TRBV7-9	NA	TRBJ1-6	CASSLDYWPRTGGNSPLHF	TGTGCCAGCAGCTTAGATTACTGGCCCAGGACAGGCGGCAATTCACCCCTCCACTTT
NA	TRBV30	NA	TRBJ2-2	CAWRQANTGELFF	TGTGCCTGGAGGCAGGCAAACACCGGGGAGCTGTTTTTT